These 2 T cell receptor beta chains were all obtained from the same sample, sequenced in a study of vaccination and CD4 T cells after COVID-19. Antigens of these TCRs are unknown. The Oncomine TCR Beta short-read assay sequenced DNA from cultured CD4+ T cells. TCRdb re-called the PCR reads through MiXCR, storing one row per CDR3 protein. Seen here are about 13,000 distinct CDR3 sequences, over 35% observed once, and the top ten hold roughly 8%. Specified treatment: approximately 11-day PBMC culture with coronavirus spike peptide pools or control peptides (ViraFEST assay). This specimen was CD4+ T cells from blood, cultured in vitro, taken after SARS-CoV-2 vaccination. These receptors originate from a human donor who had recovered from COVID-19.

V is TRBV27 and J is TRBJ2-5; D call uncertain. The germline gives CDR1 MNHEY, CDR2 SMNVEV (reference sequence). This CDR3 spans 16 amino acids. Trimming stripped 4 bases from V and 7 bases from J, with 22 bases between. CDR3 protein: CASSSPTITHGSTQYF. For the CDR3, the DNA is TGTGCCAGCAGTTCCCCTACTATCACGCATGGCTCGACCCAGTACTTC.

This clonotype was observed once. The rearrangement uses TRBV20-1 and TRBJ2-7; 10 bases align to TRBD2. This CDR3 spans 14 amino acids. Germline lookup yields CDR1 DFQATT and CDR2 SNEGSKA (reference sequence). J lost 5 bases, V lost 4 bases, and 8 bases had no gene match. This chain's CDR3 is CSAISSGSLNEQYF. The CDR3 bases are TGCAGTGCTATATCTAGCGGGAGCCTAAACGAGCAGTACTTC.